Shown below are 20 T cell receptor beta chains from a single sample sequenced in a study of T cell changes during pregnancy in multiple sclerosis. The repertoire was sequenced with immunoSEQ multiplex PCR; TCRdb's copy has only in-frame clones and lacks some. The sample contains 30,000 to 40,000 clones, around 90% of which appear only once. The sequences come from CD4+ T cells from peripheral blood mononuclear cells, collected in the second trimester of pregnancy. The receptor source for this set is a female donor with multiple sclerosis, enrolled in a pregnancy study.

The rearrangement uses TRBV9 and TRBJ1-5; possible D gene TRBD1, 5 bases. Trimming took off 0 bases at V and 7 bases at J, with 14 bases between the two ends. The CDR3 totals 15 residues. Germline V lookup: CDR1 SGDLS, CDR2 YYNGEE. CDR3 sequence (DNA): TGTGCCAGCAGCGTAGGGGAGGTGGGGCCCCAGCCCCAGCATTTT. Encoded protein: CASSVGEVGPQPQHF.

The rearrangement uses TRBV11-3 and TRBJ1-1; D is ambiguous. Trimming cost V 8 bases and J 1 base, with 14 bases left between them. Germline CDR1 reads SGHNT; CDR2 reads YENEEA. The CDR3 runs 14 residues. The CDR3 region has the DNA TGTGCCAGCCGCCGGGGTCCAGCGAACACTGAAGCTTTCTTT. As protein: CASRRGPANTEAFF.

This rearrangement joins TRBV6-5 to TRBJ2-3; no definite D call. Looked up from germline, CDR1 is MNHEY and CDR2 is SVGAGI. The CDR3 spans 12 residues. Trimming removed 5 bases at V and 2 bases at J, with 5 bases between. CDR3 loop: CASSQNTDTQYF. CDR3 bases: TGTGCCAGCAGTCAAAACACAGATACGCAGTATTTT.

Written as DNA, the CDR3 is TGTGCCAGCAGCTTTTACACGAACACTGAAGCTTTCTTT. Translation: CASSFYTNTEAFF. The chain joins TRBV11-3 to TRBJ1-1; D not certain. CDR3 length: 13 amino acids. V was cut by 3 bases and J by 1 base, with 6 bases left in between. CDR1 and CDR2 (germline): SGHNT, YENEEA.

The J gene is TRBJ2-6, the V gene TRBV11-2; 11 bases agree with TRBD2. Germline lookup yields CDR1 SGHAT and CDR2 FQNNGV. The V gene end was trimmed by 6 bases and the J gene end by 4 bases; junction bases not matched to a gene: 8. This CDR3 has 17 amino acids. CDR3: CASRPTSGSYGANVLTF. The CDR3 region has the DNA TGTGCCAGCAGACCCACTAGCGGGAGTTACGGGGCCAACGTCCTGACTTTC.

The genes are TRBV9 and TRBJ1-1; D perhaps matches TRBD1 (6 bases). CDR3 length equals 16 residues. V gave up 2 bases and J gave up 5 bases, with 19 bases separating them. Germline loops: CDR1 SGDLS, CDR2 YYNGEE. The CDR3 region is CASSVAIGGVGTEAFF. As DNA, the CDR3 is TGTGCCAGCAGCGTGGCTATTGGGGGCGTCGGGACTGAAGCTTTCTTT.

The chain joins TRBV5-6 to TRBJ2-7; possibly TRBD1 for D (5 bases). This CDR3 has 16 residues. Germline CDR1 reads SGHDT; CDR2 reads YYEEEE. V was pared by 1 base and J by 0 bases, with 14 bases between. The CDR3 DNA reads TGTGCCAGCAGCTTGTGGGGCACCACCCGCTCCTACGAGCAGTACTTC. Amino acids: CASSLWGTTRSYEQYF. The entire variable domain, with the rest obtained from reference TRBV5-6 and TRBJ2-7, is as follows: DAGVTQSPTHLIKTRGQQVTLRCSPKSGHDTVSWYQQALGQGPQFIFQYYEEEERQRGNFPDRFSGHQFPNYSSELNVNALLLGDSALYLCASSLWGTTRSYEQYFGPGTRLTVT.

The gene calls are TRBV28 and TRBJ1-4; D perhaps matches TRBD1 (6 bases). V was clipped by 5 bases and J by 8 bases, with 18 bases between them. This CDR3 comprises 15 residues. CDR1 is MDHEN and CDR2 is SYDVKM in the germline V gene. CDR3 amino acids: CASSQTGTGGEKLFF. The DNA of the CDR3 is TGTGCCAGCAGTCAAACAGGGACGGGAGGGGAAAAACTGTTTTTT.

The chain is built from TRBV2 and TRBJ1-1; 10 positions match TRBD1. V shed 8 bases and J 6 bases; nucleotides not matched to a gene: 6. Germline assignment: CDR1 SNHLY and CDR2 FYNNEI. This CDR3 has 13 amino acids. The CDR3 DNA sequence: TGTGCCAGCCTTGACAGGGGGCGAGCTGAAGCTTTCTTT. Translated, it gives CASLDRGRAEAFF.

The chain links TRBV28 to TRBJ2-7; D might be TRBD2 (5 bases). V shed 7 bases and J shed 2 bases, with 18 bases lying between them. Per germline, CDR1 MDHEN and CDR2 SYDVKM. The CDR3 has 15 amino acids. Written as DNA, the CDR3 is TGTGCCAGCACGCGACCCGCCGGGATCACCTACGAGCAGTACTTC. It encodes CASTRPAGITYEQYF. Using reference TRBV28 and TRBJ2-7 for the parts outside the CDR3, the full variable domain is DVKVTQSSRYLVKRTGEKVFLECVQDMDHENMFWYRQDPGLGLRLIYFSYDVKMKEKGDIPEGYSVSREKKERFSLILESASTNQTSMYLCASTRPAGITYEQYFGPGTRLTVT.

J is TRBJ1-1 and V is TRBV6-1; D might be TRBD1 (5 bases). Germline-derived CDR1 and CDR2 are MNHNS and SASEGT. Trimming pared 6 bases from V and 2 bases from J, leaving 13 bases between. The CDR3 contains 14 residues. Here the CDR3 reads CASRLQERNTEAFF. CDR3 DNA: TGTGCCAGCAGGTTACAGGAAAGAAACACTGAAGCTTTCTTT.

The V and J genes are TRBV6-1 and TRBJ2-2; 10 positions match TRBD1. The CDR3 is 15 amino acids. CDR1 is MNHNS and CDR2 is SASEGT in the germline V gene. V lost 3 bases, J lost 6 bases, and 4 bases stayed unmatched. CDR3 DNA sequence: TGTGCCAGCAGTGAGGGGACAGGGGCCGCCGGGGAGCTGTTTTTT. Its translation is CASSEGTGAAGELFF.

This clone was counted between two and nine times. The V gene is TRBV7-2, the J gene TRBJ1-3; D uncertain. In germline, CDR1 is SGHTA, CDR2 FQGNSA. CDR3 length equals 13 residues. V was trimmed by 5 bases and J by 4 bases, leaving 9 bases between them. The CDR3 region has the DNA TGTGCCAGCAGCCCCTTTTCCGGAAACACCATATATTTT. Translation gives CASSPFSGNTIYF.

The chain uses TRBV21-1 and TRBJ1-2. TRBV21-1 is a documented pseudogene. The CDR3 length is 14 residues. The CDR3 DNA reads TGTGCCAGCAGCAAACAGGAGGTCTGGGATGGCTACACCTTC. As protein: CASSKQEVWDGYTF.

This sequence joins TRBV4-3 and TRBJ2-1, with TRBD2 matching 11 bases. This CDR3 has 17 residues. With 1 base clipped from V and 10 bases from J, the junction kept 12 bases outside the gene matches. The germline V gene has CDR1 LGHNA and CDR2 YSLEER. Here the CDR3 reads CASSQGVSSGRAREQFF. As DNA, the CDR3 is TGCGCCAGCAGCCAAGGTGTGAGTAGCGGGAGGGCCCGAGAGCAGTTCTTC.

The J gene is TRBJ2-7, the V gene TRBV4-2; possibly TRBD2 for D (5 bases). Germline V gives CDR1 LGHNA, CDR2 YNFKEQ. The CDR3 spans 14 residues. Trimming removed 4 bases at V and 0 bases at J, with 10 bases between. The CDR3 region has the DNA TGTGCCAGCAGCCCCAGCGGAAGCTCCTACGAGCAGTACTTC. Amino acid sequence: CASSPSGSSYEQYF.

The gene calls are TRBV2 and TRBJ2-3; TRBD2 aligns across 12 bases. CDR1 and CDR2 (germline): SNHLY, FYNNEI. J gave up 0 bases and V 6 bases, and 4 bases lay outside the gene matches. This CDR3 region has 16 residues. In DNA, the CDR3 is TGTGCCAGCAGGGAACTAGCGGGGGGAAGCACAGATACGCAGTATTTT. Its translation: CASRELAGGSTDTQYF.

CDR3 region: CASSRSWREASYEQYF. CDR3 bases: TGTGCCAGCAGCCGATCGTGGCGGGAGGCCTCCTACGAGCAGTACTTC. The chain links TRBV4-2 to TRBJ2-7; 8 bases map to TRBD2. The junction had 8 bases not matched to a gene; V was cut back by 4 bases and J by 0 bases. The CDR3 consists of 16 residues. Per the germline V gene, CDR1 is LGHNA and CDR2 is YNFKEQ.

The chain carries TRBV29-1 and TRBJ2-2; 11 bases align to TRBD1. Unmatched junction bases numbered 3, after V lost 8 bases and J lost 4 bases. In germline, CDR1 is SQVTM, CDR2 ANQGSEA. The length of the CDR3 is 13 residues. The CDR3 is CSMGQGGTGELFF. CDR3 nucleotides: TGCAGCATGGGACAGGGGGGCACCGGGGAGCTGTTTTTT.

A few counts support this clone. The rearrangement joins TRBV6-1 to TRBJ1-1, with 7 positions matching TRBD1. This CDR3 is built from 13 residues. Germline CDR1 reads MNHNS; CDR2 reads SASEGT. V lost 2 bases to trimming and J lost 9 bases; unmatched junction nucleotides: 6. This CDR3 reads CASSERGQRQAFF. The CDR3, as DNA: TGTGCCAGCAGTGAAAGGGGACAGCGACAAGCTTTCTTT.